These T cell receptor beta chains were read from a single sample in a study of blood T cell repertoires in COVID-19. Using immunoSEQ multiplex PCR, the repertoire was profiled, and TCRdb retains in-frame clones only, with some absent. Of approximately 50,000 clones in the sample, approximately 78% were seen once. The sample comprised peripheral blood. Receptor source: a man aged 60-69 years with COVID-19, enrolled during active disease. The CDR3 runs from the conserved cysteine through the conserved F or W. D genes are given only for firm matches. For some rows the clone size is stated as once, few or many, or as a class when expanded; others skip it.

TRBJ2-6 | . | TRBV3-1/TRBV3-2 | TRBD1 | 19 | TGTGCCAGCAGCCGATCTACGGGGACAGGGCTTTCTGGGGCCAACGTCCTGACTTTC | CASSRSTGTGLSGANVLTF
TRBJ2-7 | . | TRBV27 | . | 14 | TGTGCCAGCAGTTTGAGCAGGGCGGGACGCGAGCAGTACTTC | CASSLSRAGREQYF
TRBJ2-5 | few | TRBV6-1 | . | 12 | TGTGCCAGCAGTGAAACAGACGTGACCCAGTACTTC | CASSETDVTQYF
TRBJ1-3 | . | TRBV4-1 | . | 15 | TGCGCCAGCAGCCAGGTGGGGAGCTCTGGAAACACCATATATTTT | CASSQVGSSGNTIYF
TRBJ1-4 | . | TRBV7-9 | . | 13 | TGTGCCAGCAGTTCTCAGGGAGGTGAAAAACTGTTTTTT | CASSSQGGEKLFF
TRBJ2-1 | . | TRBV18 | TRBD2 | 18 | TGTGCCAGCTCACCAGGGTCGATCTCAACTCGGGGGGGTAATGAGCAGTTCTTC | CASSPGSISTRGGNEQFF
TRBJ1-1 | . | TRBV4-2 | . | 16 | TGTGCCAGCAGCCAAAGGGTAGTGCTGAGCGGGACTGAAGCTTTCTTT | CASSQRVVLSGTEAFF
TRBJ2-1 | . | TRBV20-1 | TRBD2 | 15 | TGCAGTGCTAGTTTTACTAGCGGGAGTATCGATGAGCAGTTCTTC | CSASFTSGSIDEQFF
TRBJ2-7 | . | TRBV29-1 | TRBD1 | 14 | TGCAGCGTTGAAGCTCTGGACAGGGCCAACGAGCAGTACTTC | CSVEALDRANEQYF
TRBJ2-1 | . | TRBV7-6 | TRBD1 | 18 | TGTGCCAGCAGCTTAGCGGTAGGACAGGGGGCTGGTGACAATGAGCAGTTCTTC | CASSLAVGQGAGDNEQFF
TRBJ1-6 | . | TRBV6-4 | . | 14 | TGTGCCAGCAGTGACCGTGACAAGAATTCACCCCTCCACTTT | CASSDRDKNSPLHF
TRBJ1-5 | few | TRBV4-2 | TRBD1 | 18 | TGTGCCAGCAGCCGAGAAGATAGTCGCGCAGGGGGGTACCAGCCCCAGCATTTT | CASSREDSRAGGYQPQHF
TRBJ2-5 | few | TRBV29-1 | . | 13 | TGCAGCGTTGATGACTACCCACAAGAGACCCAGTACTTC | CSVDDYPQETQYF
TRBJ2-6 | . | TRBV7-2 | TRBD1 | 14 | TGTGCCAGCAGCCCCCCCAGGGGGCCCAACGTCCTGACTTTC | CASSPPRGPNVLTF
TRBJ1-5 | . | TRBV6-1 | . | 13 | TGTGCCAGCAGTGAACAGGTCCGCCAGCCCCAGCATTTT | CASSEQVRQPQHF
TRBJ1-4 | . | TRBV5-4 | . | 13 | TGTGCCAGCAGTTTGACAGGAGGGGAAAAACTGTTTTTT | CASSLTGGEKLFF
TRBJ2-3 | . | TRBV6-1 | . | 11 | TGTGCCAGCACCATCGGTCACACGCAGTATTTT | CASTIGHTQYF
TRBJ1-3 | . | TRBV5-4 | . | 15 | TGTGCCAGCAGCCCCGGAGGGCAGACTGGAAACACCATATATTTT | CASSPGGQTGNTIYF
TRBJ2-3 | . | TRBV15 | . | 16 | TGTGCCACCAGCAGACCGGGGGACTCAAGCACAGATACGCAGTATTTT | CATSRPGDSSTDTQYF
TRBJ2-7 | . | TRBV19 | . | 14 | TGTGCCAGTAGTATTAGAGAGGGCCCCTACGAGCAGTACTTC | CASSIREGPYEQYF